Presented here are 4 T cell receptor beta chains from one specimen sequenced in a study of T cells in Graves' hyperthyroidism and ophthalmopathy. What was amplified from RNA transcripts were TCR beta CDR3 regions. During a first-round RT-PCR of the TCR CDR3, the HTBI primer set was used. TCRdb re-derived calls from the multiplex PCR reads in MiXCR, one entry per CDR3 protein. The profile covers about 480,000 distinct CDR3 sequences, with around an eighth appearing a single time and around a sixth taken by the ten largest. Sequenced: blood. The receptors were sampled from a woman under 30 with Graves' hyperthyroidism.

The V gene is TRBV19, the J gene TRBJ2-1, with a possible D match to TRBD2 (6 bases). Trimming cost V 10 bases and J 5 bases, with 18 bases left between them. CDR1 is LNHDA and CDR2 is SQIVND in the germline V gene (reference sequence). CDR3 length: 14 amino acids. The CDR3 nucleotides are TGTGCCACCCACCCCGGGAGCTACAACAATGAGCAGTTCTTC. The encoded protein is CATHPGSYNNEQFF.

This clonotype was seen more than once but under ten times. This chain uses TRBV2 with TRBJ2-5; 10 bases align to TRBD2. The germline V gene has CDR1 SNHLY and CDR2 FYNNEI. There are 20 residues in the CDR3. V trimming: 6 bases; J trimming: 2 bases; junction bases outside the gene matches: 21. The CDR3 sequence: CASSPHDASGGAWEQETQYF. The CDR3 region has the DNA TGTGCCAGCAGCCCCCACGATGCGAGCGGGGGGGCCTGGGAGCAAGAGACCCAGTACTTC.

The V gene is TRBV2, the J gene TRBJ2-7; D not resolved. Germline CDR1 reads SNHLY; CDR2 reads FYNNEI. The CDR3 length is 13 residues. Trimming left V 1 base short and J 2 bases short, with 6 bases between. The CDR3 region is CASSEGAAYEQYV. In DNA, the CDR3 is TGTGCCAGCAGTGAAGGGGCGGCCTACGAGCAGTACGTC.

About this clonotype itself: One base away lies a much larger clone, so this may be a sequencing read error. The CDR3 loop reads CARSPGQPGNQPQHF. For the CDR3, the DNA is TGTGCCCGGAGTCCTGGACAGCCCGGCAATCAGCCCCAGCATTTT. The rearrangement joins TRBV30 to TRBJ1-5; D perhaps matches TRBD1 (6 bases). The CDR3 has 15 residues. The germline V gene encodes CDR1 GTSNPN and CDR2 SVGIG (reference sequence).